The sequence of this TCR beta chain was determined in a study of read filtering for tumor transcriptome and immune sequencing. Whole-study context: The cohort had about 16 men and approximately 15 women aged roughly 40 to 80, mean about 70 years. TCR-mapped reads were about 4.05 to 10.27 million with IR-seq versus about 85 to 1273 with RNA-seq.

Per germline, CDR1 SGHTA and CDR2 FQGNSA. The CDR3 sequence is 15 residues long. Every patient had bone marrow sampled while the disease was active. From approximately 430 ng of RNA, a library with molecular barcoded alpha/delta and beta/gamma adaptors was made. Via MiXCR, TCRdb re-called the reads, giving one row per CDR3 protein. This sample yields 35,000 to 50,000 distinct CDR3 sequences, of which roughly an eighth are seen a single time; around 6.5% belongs to the top ten. This clonotype was seen a few times. A much larger clone is a single base away; this may be a read error. Material: a population of CD138-negative cells sorted from bone marrow. This receptor was taken from a donor at least 40 years old with multiple myeloma. The chain uses TRBV7-2 and TRBJ2-3; D is ambiguous. TRBJ1-5 matches the DNA end more closely, so the J call is doubtful. DNA of the CDR3: TGTGCCAGCAGCTCTAGCGGGAGGGAAACAGATACGCAGCATTTT. Translating it yields CASSSSGRETDTQHF.